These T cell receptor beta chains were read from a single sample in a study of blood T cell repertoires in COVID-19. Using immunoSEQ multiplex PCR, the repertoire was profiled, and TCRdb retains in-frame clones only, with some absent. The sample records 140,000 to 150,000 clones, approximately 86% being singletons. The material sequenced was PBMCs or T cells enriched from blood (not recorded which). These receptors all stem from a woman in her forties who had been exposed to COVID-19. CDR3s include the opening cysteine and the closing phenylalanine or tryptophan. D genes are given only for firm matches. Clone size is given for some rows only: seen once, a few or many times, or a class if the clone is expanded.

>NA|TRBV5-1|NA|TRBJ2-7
CASSVPGGMGEQYF
TGCGCCAGCAGTGTGCCTGGGGGGATGGGGGAGCAGTACTTC
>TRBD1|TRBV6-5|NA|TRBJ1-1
CASTDRGPDTEAFF
TGTGCCAGCACCGACAGGGGGCCGGACACTGAAGCTTTCTTT
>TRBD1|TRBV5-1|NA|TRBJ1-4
CASSGGQLLTNEKLFF
TGCGCCAGCAGCGGGGGACAGCTATTAACTAATGAAAAACTGTTTTTT
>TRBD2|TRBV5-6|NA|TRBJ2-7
CASSLGTSSHYEQYF
TGTGCCAGCAGCTTGGGGACTAGCTCCCACTACGAGCAGTACTTC
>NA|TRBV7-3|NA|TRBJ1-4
CASSPRGGREEKLFF
TGTGCCAGCAGCCCCCGCGGGGGCAGGGAGGAAAAACTGTTTTTT
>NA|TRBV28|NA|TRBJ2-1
CASSPTPTGYYSYNEQFF
TGTGCCAGCAGTCCCACCCCCACCGGGTACTACTCCTACAATGAGCAGTTCTTC
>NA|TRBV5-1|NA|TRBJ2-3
CASSPGYGPRELDTQYF
TGCGCCAGCAGCCCGGGTTATGGCCCTAGAGAGTTAGATACGCAGTATTTT
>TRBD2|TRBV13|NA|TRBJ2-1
CASSLVTSGRNYNEQFF
TGTGCCAGCAGCTTAGTCACTAGCGGGAGGAACTACAATGAGCAGTTCTTC
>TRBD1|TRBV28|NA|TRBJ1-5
CASRRTGGSGNQPQHF
TGTGCCAGCAGAAGGACAGGGGGATCTGGCAATCAGCCCCAGCATTTT
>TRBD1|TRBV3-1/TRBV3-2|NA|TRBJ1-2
CASSQPWTGGGYTF
TGTGCCAGCAGCCAACCCTGGACAGGCGGTGGCTACACCTTC
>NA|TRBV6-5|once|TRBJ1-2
CATYRQVNYGYTF
TGTGCCACCTACCGACAGGTCAACTATGGCTACACCTTC
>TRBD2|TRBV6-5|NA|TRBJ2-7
CASSSSGLSSYEQYF
TGTGCCAGCAGTTCTAGCGGGCTAAGCTCCTACGAGCAGTACTTC
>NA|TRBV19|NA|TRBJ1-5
CASSIILVLSNQPQHF
TGTGCCAGTAGTATTATCTTAGTTTTAAGCAATCAGCCCCAGCATTTT
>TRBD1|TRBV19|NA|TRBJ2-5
CATGQGAVETQYF
TGTGCCACGGGACAGGGGGCTGTTGAGACCCAGTACTTC
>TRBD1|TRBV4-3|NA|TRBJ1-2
CASSPVGTGGQNYGYTF
TGCGCCAGCAGCCCGGTCGGGACAGGGGGTCAGAACTATGGCTACACCTTC
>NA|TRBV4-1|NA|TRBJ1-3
CASSQVQGMGNTIYF
TGCGCCAGCAGCCAAGTTCAGGGTATGGGAAACACCATATATTTT
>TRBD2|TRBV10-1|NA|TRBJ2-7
CASSDYSELAGAAGEQYF
TGCGCCAGCAGTGATTATTCGGAACTAGCGGGGGCCGCGGGGGAGCAGTACTTC
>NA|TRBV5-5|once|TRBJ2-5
CASSPRLGQETQYF
TGTGCCAGCAGCCCGAGACTAGGACAAGAGACCCAGTACTTC
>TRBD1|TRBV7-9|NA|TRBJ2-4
CASSSGTGDTKNIQYF
TGTGCCAGCAGCTCCGGGACAGGGGACACTAAAAACATTCAGTACTTC
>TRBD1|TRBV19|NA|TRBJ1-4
CASSHRDRNEKLFF
TGTGCCAGTAGTCACCGGGACAGAAATGAAAAACTGTTTTTT
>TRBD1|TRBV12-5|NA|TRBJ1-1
CASGLVHQGGVAEAFF
TGTGCTAGTGGTTTGGTACATCAGGGGGGTGTCGCTGAAGCTTTCTTT
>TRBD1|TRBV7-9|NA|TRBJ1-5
CASSLGTGGRGNQPQHF
TGTGCCAGCAGCTTGGGGACAGGGGGCAGAGGCAATCAGCCCCAGCATTTT
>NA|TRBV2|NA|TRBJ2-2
CASSEPEGVRTGELFF
TGTGCCAGCAGTGAACCTGAGGGGGTGCGCACCGGGGAGCTGTTTTTT
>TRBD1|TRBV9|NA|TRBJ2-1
CASSVGQGAWNEQFF
TGTGCCAGCAGCGTCGGACAGGGGGCCTGGAATGAGCAGTTCTTC
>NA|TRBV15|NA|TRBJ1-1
CATSRDKGRDTEAFF
TGTGCCACCAGCAGAGATAAGGGGAGGGACACTGAAGCTTTCTTT
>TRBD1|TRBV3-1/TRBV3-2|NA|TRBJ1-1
CASSQSTGGMNTEAFF
TGTGCCAGCAGCCAATCCACAGGGGGGATGAACACTGAAGCTTTCTTT
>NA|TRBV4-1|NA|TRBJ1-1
CASSHPQGGNTEAFF
TGCGCCAGCAGCCATCCGCAGGGAGGGAACACTGAAGCTTTCTTT
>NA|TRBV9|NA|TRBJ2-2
CASSVGRRNTGELFF
TGTGCCAGCAGCGTAGGTCGCAGGAACACCGGGGAGCTGTTTTTT
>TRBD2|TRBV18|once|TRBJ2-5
CASSPLAGATRETQYF
TGTGCCAGCTCACCTCTAGCGGGGGCCACCCGGGAGACCCAGTACTTC
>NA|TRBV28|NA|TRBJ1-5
CASFVARGNQPQHF
TGTGCCAGCTTCGTAGCTAGGGGGAATCAGCCCCAGCATTTT
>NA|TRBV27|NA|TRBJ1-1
CASSGVGANTEAFF
TGTGCCAGCAGTGGGGTGGGGGCGAACACTGAAGCTTTCTTT
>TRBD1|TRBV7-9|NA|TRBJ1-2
CASSPENRGDYGYTF
TGTGCCAGCAGCCCTGAAAACAGGGGGGACTATGGCTACACCTTC
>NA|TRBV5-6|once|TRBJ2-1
CASSLEWAGINEQFF
TGTGCCAGCAGCTTGGAATGGGCAGGGATCAATGAGCAGTTCTTC
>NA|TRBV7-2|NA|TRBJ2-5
CASSLVAGSQETQYF
TGTGCCAGCAGCTTAGTCGCGGGCAGCCAAGAGACCCAGTACTTC
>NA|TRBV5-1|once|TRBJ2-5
CASSFGSQETQYF
TGCGCCAGCAGCTTCGGTAGCCAAGAGACCCAGTACTTC
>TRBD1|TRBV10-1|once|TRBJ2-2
CAAGTGHTGELFF
TGCGCAGCCGGGACAGGGCACACCGGGGAGCTGTTTTTT
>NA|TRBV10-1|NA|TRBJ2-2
CASSEAHREELFF
TGCGCCAGCAGTGAGGCACACCGTGAGGAGCTGTTTTTT
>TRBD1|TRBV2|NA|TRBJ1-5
CASSEEFSGGQPQHF
TGTGCCAGCAGTGAAGAGTTCTCAGGGGGCCAGCCCCAGCATTTT
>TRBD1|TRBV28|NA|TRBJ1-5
CASRPGQGGNQPQHF
TGTGCCAGCAGACCGGGACAGGGCGGCAATCAGCCCCAGCATTTT
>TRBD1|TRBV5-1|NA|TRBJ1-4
CASRPGDRDEKLFF
TGCGCCAGCAGACCCGGGGACAGGGATGAAAAACTGTTTTTT
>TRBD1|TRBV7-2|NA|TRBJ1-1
CASSRQGARTEAFF
TGTGCCAGCAGCCGGCAGGGGGCACGGACTGAAGCTTTCTTT
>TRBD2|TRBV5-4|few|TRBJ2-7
CASSETAGSYEQYF
TGTGCCAGCAGCGAGACAGCGGGGAGCTACGAGCAGTACTTC
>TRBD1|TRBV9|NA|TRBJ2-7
CASSVGTGAYEQYF
TGTGCCAGCAGCGTAGGGACAGGGGCCTACGAGCAGTACTTC
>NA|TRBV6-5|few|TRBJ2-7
CASSITGQFYEQYF
TGTGCCAGCTCAATTACAGGACAGTTCTACGAGCAGTACTTC
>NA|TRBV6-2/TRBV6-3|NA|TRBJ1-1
CASSYPRGWNTEAFF
TGTGCCAGCAGTTATCCTAGGGGTTGGAACACTGAAGCTTTCTTT
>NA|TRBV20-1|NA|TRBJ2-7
CSASVGRTYEQYF
TGCAGTGCTAGTGTCGGCAGGACCTACGAGCAGTACTTC
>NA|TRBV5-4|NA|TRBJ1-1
CASTKPGVRGTEAFF
TGTGCCAGCACCAAGCCGGGAGTAAGGGGCACTGAAGCTTTCTTT
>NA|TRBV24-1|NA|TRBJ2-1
CATSSQGSYNEQFF
TGTGCCACCAGTTCGCAGGGCTCCTACAATGAGCAGTTCTTC
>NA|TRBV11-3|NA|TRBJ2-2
CASSGSGTGELFF
TGTGCCAGCAGCGGGAGTGGCACCGGGGAGCTGTTTTTT
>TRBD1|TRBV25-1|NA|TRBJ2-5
CASSDMKKGARETQYF
TGTGCCAGCAGTGATATGAAGAAGGGGGCTCGGGAGACCCAGTACTTC
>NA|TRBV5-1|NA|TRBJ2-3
CASKEGGATDTQYF
TGCGCCAGCAAGGAGGGAGGCGCGACAGATACGCAGTATTTT
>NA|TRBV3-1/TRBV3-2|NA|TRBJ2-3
CASSQDRLADTQYF
TGTGCCAGCAGCCAAGATAGACTGGCGGATACGCAGTATTTT
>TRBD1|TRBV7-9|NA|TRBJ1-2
CASSPKGQGDYGYTF
TGTGCCAGCAGCCCCAAGGGACAGGGTGACTATGGCTACACCTTC
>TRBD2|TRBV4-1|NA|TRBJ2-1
CASTDPASGGNEQFF
TGCGCCAGCACCGACCCGGCTAGCGGGGGCAATGAGCAGTTCTTC
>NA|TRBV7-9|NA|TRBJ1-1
CASSLAFGGMNTEAFF
TGTGCCAGCAGCTTAGCTTTCGGAGGCATGAACACTGAAGCTTTCTTT
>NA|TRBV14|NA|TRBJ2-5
CASSRRAAETQYF
TGTGCCAGCAGCCGGAGAGCAGCAGAGACCCAGTACTTC
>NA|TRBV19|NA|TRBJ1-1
CASSPPVTANTEAFF
TGTGCCAGTAGTCCCCCAGTGACAGCGAACACTGAAGCTTTCTTT
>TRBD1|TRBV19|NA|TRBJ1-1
CASSIDRGSEAFF
TGTGCCAGTAGTATCGACAGGGGATCTGAAGCTTTCTTT
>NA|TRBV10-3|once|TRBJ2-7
CAISGEESYEQYF
TGTGCCATCAGTGGAGAGGAATCCTACGAGCAGTACTTC
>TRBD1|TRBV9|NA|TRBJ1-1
CASSLGDRGGTEAFF
TGTGCCAGCAGCCTTGGGGACAGGGGCGGGACTGAAGCTTTCTTT